These T cell receptor beta chains were read from a single sample in a study of blood T cell repertoires in COVID-19. Sequenced by immunoSEQ multiplex PCR; TCRdb stores in-frame clones only, minus some. This table has 150,000 or so clones, around 89% appearing once. Input material: peripheral blood. All receptors come from a man aged 55 to 69 with COVID-19, enrolled during active disease. The CDR3 runs from the conserved cysteine through the conserved F or W. A D gene is named only where the DNA matches it firmly. Rows may omit the clone size; those that give it use once, few, many or a size class.

V	size	D	J	CDR3	DNA
TRBV6-5	once	.	TRBJ1-1	CASSRVSEAFF	TGTGCCAGCAGCAGGGTTTCTGAAGCTTTCTTT
TRBV19	.	.	TRBJ1-2	CASSIERGSGGYTF	TGTGCCAGTAGTATAGAACGGGGATCAGGTGGCTACACCTTC
TRBV12-3/TRBV12-4	.	TRBD2	TRBJ2-7	CASSLSGGAKYF	TGTGCCAGCAGTTTGAGCGGGGGGGCGAAGTACTTC
TRBV9	.	TRBD1	TRBJ1-2	CASSVATGGGYGYTF	TGTGCCAGCAGCGTAGCTACAGGGGGGGGCTATGGCTACACCTTC
TRBV6-5	few	.	TRBJ1-1	CASRPLGGLITEAFF	TGTGCCAGCCGGCCTCTGGGGGGATTGATCACTGAAGCTTTCTTT
TRBV6-6	.	TRBD1	TRBJ1-3	CASSLPGQGNTIYF	TGTGCCAGCAGTTTACCGGGACAGGGAAACACCATATATTTT
TRBV6-5	.	.	TRBJ1-2	CASSYVATGANYGYTF	TGTGCCAGCAGTTATGTTGCGACAGGCGCTAACTATGGCTACACCTTC
TRBV19	once	TRBD2	TRBJ2-3	CASSIGGSGAPRGTQYF	TGTGCCAGTAGTATAGGGGGTAGCGGGGCCCCCAGGGGTACGCAGTATTTT
TRBV18	.	TRBD1	TRBJ2-1	CASSPGQGANEQFF	TGTGCCAGCTCACCGGGACAGGGGGCGAATGAGCAGTTCTTC
TRBV7-9	.	.	TRBJ2-7	CASSLTGSTYEQYF	TGTGCCAGCAGCTTGACAGGATCAACCTACGAGCAGTACTTC
TRBV7-2	.	TRBD1	TRBJ1-3	CASSTNRGTIYF	TGTGCCAGCAGCACAAACAGGGGCACCATATATTTT
TRBV5-4	.	TRBD1	TRBJ1-1	CASSQTPPRQGRREAFF	TGTGCCAGCAGCCAAACCCCCCCCAGACAGGGTAGGAGAGAAGCTTTCTTT
TRBV6-6	.	.	TRBJ1-6	CASSPGGRDSPLHF	TGTGCCAGCAGCCCGGGGGGCCGGGATTCACCCCTCCACTTT
TRBV18	.	.	TRBJ1-6	CASSKGVDSPLHF	TGTGCCAGCTCTAAGGGAGTTGATTCACCCCTCCACTTT
TRBV7-2	.	.	TRBJ1-4	CASSTQQVNERLFF	TGTGCCAGCAGTACACAGCAAGTTAATGAAAGACTGTTTTTT
TRBV12-1	.	.	TRBJ1-5	CASSFVQSNQPQHF	TGTGCCAGCAGCTTTGTACAGAGCAATCAGCCCCAGCATTTT
TRBV30	.	.	TRBJ1-1	CAWSVQTGTEAFF	TGTGCCTGGAGCGTCCAGACGGGCACTGAAGCTTTCTTT
TRBV20-1	.	TRBD2	TRBJ2-1	CSASTRTSANEQFF	TGCAGTGCTAGTACAAGGACTAGCGCGAATGAGCAGTTCTTC
TRBV18	once	TRBD1	TRBJ1-3	CASSRGQAAGGNTIYF	TGTGCCAGCTCACGGGGACAGGCGGCGGGAGGAAACACCATATATTTT
TRBV18	.	.	TRBJ1-1	CASSQRDTNTEAFF	TGTGCCAGCTCACAAAGGGACACCAACACTGAAGCTTTCTTT
TRBV6-4	.	.	TRBJ2-1	CASSERGINEQFF	TGTGCCAGCAGTGAGCGGGGAATCAATGAGCAGTTCTTC
TRBV6-5	.	.	TRBJ1-2	CASSYSTGHPNYGYTF	TGTGCCAGCAGTTACTCGACCGGACACCCTAACTATGGCTACACCTTC
TRBV7-9	.	TRBD1	TRBJ1-5	CASSQGTGGVRSNQPQHF	TGTGCCAGCAGCCAGGGGACAGGAGGGGTTAGGAGCAATCAGCCCCAGCATTTT
TRBV7-6	.	TRBD1	TRBJ1-1	CASSGDRGGKDTEAFF	TGTGCCAGCAGCGGGGACAGGGGAGGAAAGGACACTGAAGCTTTCTTT
TRBV3-1/TRBV3-2	.	TRBD2	TRBJ2-5	CASSHLAGEETQYF	TGTGCCAGCAGTCACCTAGCGGGGGAAGAGACCCAGTACTTC
TRBV6-5	few	.	TRBJ1-2	CASRRLGTGAGYTF	TGTGCCAGCAGACGCCTGGGGACTGGGGCTGGCTACACCTTC
TRBV9	.	TRBD1	TRBJ2-6	CASSPRQGATSWGTGANVLTF	TGTGCCAGCAGCCCCCGACAGGGGGCAACCTCGTGGGGCACTGGGGCCAACGTCCTGACTTTC
TRBV7-8	.	TRBD1	TRBJ2-5	CASSRDSSRETQYF	TGTGCCAGCAGCCGGGACAGTTCGAGGGAGACCCAGTACTTC
TRBV19	.	TRBD1	TRBJ1-4	CASSGGQHISTNEKLFF	TGTGCCAGTAGTGGGGGACAGCATATCTCAACTAATGAAAAACTGTTTTTT
TRBV4-1	.	.	TRBJ2-2	CASSQDPGTGELFF	TGCGCCAGCAGCCAAGATCCAGGCACCGGGGAGCTGTTTTTT
TRBV28	.	TRBD1	TRBJ1-2	CASSGDRGNYGYTF	TGTGCCAGCAGTGGGGACAGGGGTAACTATGGCTACACCTTC
TRBV11-2	once	.	TRBJ2-5	CASSLEAIQETQYF	TGTGCCAGCAGCTTGGAGGCAATCCAAGAGACCCAGTACTTC
TRBV6-2/TRBV6-3	.	TRBD1	TRBJ1-5	CASSSDRTGGNNQPQHF	TGTGCCAGCAGTTCCGACCGGACAGGGGGCAACAATCAGCCCCAGCATTTT
TRBV19	.	.	TRBJ1-2	CASSIDRGGQCTF	TGTGCCAGTAGTATAGATCGAGGGGGTCAGTGCACCTTC
TRBV5-1	.	.	TRBJ1-4	CASSLGLSEKLFF	TGCGCCAGCAGCTTGGGGCTCTCGGAAAAACTGTTTTTT
TRBV29-1	.	.	TRBJ2-5	CSVELADQYF	TGCAGCGTTGAATTGGCGGACCAGTACTTC
TRBV11-2	.	TRBD1	TRBJ1-2	CASSSGQGAWGYTF	TGTGCCAGCAGCTCCGGACAGGGGGCTTGGGGCTACACCTTC